Here is one T cell receptor (beta chain) with its context. The CDR3 is 16 residues long. Trimming removed 4 bases at V and 0 bases at J, with 13 bases between. Germline CDR1 reads LGHNA; CDR2 reads YNFKEQ. In the study's own analysis: Nucleated cell number was recorded as an estimate derived from reference gene primer amplification. Method: immunoSEQ multiplex PCR; TCRdb's copy keeps in-frame clones and lacks some. The V and J calls and the clone size are those of that table, but D and trimming were determined from the DNA. This sample has tens of thousands of clones; roughly 80% occur once, and the top ten carry roughly 45%. These data are taken from a study of blood T cell repertoires in COVID-19. Study summary: Specimens from acute and convalescent COVID-19 originated in the United States, Italy and Spain. Nucleic acid was either cDNA or gDNA, and it came from T cells, B-cell-depleted T cells, or PBMCs.

The chain combines TRBV4-2 with TRBJ1-5, with D uncertain. The clonotype was recovered from a human donor in a cohort sampled during active COVID-19. The specimen was peripheral blood. In DNA, the CDR3 is TGTGCCAGCAGCCCGCGACAATCATATAGCAATCAGCCCCAGCATTTT. Protein product: CASSPRQSYSNQPQHF.